The 7 T cell receptor beta chains below were found in one sample sequenced in a study of blood T cell repertoires in COVID-19. Clones were sequenced by immunoSEQ multiplex PCR, and TCRdb holds only the in-frame ones, with some missing. The top ten hold approximately 2.1% of the sample, which has some 380,000 clones, approximately 85% seen once. Sequences were obtained from PBMCs or T cells enriched from blood (not recorded which). The receptors were gathered from a woman aged 40 to 55 with acute COVID-19.

This clone was found once. The V and J genes are TRBV7-9 and TRBJ1-1; tentative D call: TRBD1 (6 bases). V was trimmed by 5 bases and J by 4 bases, leaving 17 bases between them. The CDR3 contains 15 residues. Germline lookup yields CDR1 SEHNR and CDR2 FQNEAQ (reference sequence). CDR3: CASSPPQGRGTEAFF. For the CDR3, the DNA is TGTGCCAGCAGCCCTCCACAGGGAAGGGGCACTGAAGCTTTCTTT.

V gene TRBV2 combines with J gene TRBJ2-1, with 10 nucleotides matching TRBD2. From germline, CDR1 is SNHLY and CDR2 FYNNEI. The CDR3 consists of 16 residues. With 4 bases clipped from V and 9 bases from J, the junction kept 12 bases outside the gene matches. CDR3 bases: TGTGCCAGCAGTGCGGTTATGAGCGGGGGGGGGAGTGAGCAGTTCTTC. This gives the protein CASSAVMSGGGSEQFF.

The gene calls are TRBV2 and TRBJ2-3, with 9 positions matching TRBD2. J gave up 5 bases and V 2 bases, and 2 bases lay outside the gene matches. CDR1 and CDR2 from the germline V gene are SNHLY and FYNNEI. The CDR3 length is 14 residues. The CDR3 here is CASSEQRGEDTQYF. CDR3 DNA: TGTGCCAGCAGTGAACAGCGGGGGGAAGATACGCAGTATTTT.

The rearrangement links TRBV5-4 to TRBJ1-2, with D unclear. CDR3 length equals 14 residues. Germline assignment: CDR1 SGHNT and CDR2 YYREEE (reference sequence). The V gene lost 3 bases and the J gene lost 1 base, with 10 bases spanning the gap. CDR3 DNA: TGTGCCAGCAGCTCACCAGGTGTTAACTATGGCTACACCTTC. This gives the protein CASSSPGVNYGYTF.

The rearrangement joins TRBV6-5 to TRBJ1-5, with D possibly matching TRBD1 (5 bases). V was pared by 4 bases and J by 3 bases, with 10 bases between. The CDR3 has 14 residues. Germline V gene lookup returns CDR1 MNHEY and CDR2 SVGAGI. As DNA, the CDR3 is TGTGCCAGCAGTTGGGCGGGGCTCAATCAGCCCCAGCATTTT. Encoded protein: CASSWAGLNQPQHF.

J is TRBJ1-3 and V is TRBV7-9, with D hard to call. Germline CDR1 and CDR2: SEHNR and FQNEAQ (reference sequence). V was shortened by 5 bases and J by 1 base, with 15 bases between the two germline ends. The CDR3 is 16 residues long. CDR3 region: CASSRVRIESGNTIYF. In nucleotides, the CDR3 is TGTGCCAGCAGCAGGGTTCGAATCGAGTCTGGAAACACCATATATTTT.

The V call is TRBV4-1, the J call TRBJ1-1; maybe TRBD1 (5 bases). CDR1 is MGHRA, CDR2 YSYEKL, per germline. There are 15 residues in the CDR3. The V and J ends lost 1 base and 1 base respectively, with 10 bases between them. CDR3 DNA: TGCGCCAGCAGCCAAGCCACCACAGGGAACACTGAAGCTTTCTTT. It yields the protein CASSQATTGNTEAFF.